Detailed here is one TCR beta chain. What it binds is not known. This sample is drawn from a study of cytomegalovirus exposure and HLA in healthy donors. The PCR contained 60 Vbeta and 13 Jbeta primers. Repertoires were generated with immunoSEQ multiplex PCR, while TCRdb's copy carries only in-frame clones and drops some. Found here are roughly 98,000 clones, around 62% of them singletons; the top ten hold 5% to 6.5%. Germline V lookup: CDR1 SNHLY, CDR2 FYNNEI. V shed 5 bases and J 2 bases; nucleotides not matched to a gene: 0. This CDR3 has 13 amino acids. Study results and caveats: A later analysis found that most CMV-associated TCR beta chains appeared HLA-restricted. Relative to the 666-donor mean, N-insertions were reportedly fewer in an Asian-associated ancestry cluster in a later analysis. Later work showed greater clonal expansion in HLA-associated TCR beta chains than in equally common others.

The chain is built from TRBV2 and TRBJ1-5, with 7 bases fitting TRBD1. This receptor was identified in a woman aged 25 to 39 in good health and CMV-seropositive. The sample taken for sequencing was PBMCs. Written as DNA, the CDR3 is TGTGCCAGCAGTACAGGGGGCAATCAGCCCCAGCATTTT. Translation gives CASSTGGNQPQHF.